Presented here are 12 T cell receptor beta chains from one specimen sequenced in a study of T-cell memory formation after mild COVID-19. TCRdb fed the 5' RACE reads into MiXCR, producing one record per CDR3 protein. Of 95,000 to 120,000 distinct CDR3 sequences in the sample, approximately 21% were seen once. The sequenced material came from PBMCs or a T cell subset sorted from them (not recorded which). The receptors originated from a man between 18 and 29 years old who had mild COVID-19 (a few samples of this study predate the infection). Cell type and time point are not known.

The rearrangement joins TRBV6-5 to TRBJ2-1; either TRBD1 or TRBD2 may supply D (5 bases each). This CDR3 region has 13 residues. Trimming shortened V by 7 bases and J by 4 bases, and 11 bases separated the two germline ends. Per germline, CDR1 MNHEY and CDR2 SVGAGI. The CDR3 loop reads CASTPGPYNEQFF. The DNA for the CDR3 is TGTGCCAGCACCCCGGGGCCGTACAATGAGCAGTTCTTC.

This clonotype was recorded a few times. The chain is built from TRBV7-2 and TRBJ2-1; TRBD1 or TRBD2 may be the D gene (6 bases each). The germline gives CDR1 SGHTA, CDR2 FQGNSA. The CDR3 totals 13 residues. V shed 1 base and J shed 8 bases, with 9 bases lying between them. CDR3 nucleotides: TGTGCCAGCAGCTTAGTGGGGGGCCATGAGCAGTTCTTC. Its protein product is CASSLVGGHEQFF.

Only a few counts were recorded for this clonotype. One end of the junction varies from germline; a read error may be responsible. The V and J genes are TRBV7-2 and TRBJ2-7; D remains ambiguous. Germline V lookup: CDR1 SGHTA, CDR2 FQGNSA. CDR3 length: 12 amino acids. The CDR3 here is CASTINSFEQYF. CDR3 nucleotides: TGTGCCAGCACCATTAACTCCTTCGAGCAGTACTTC.

The V call is TRBV6-2 or TRBV6-3, the J call TRBJ2-1; 14 bases are a match to TRBD2. The CDR3 spans 18 residues. Germline trimming cut 5 bases from V and 0 bases from J; bases unmatched to any gene: 6. Germline V gene data show CDR1 as MNHEY and CDR2 as SVGEGT. The CDR3 protein is CASSPRTSGGSSYNEQFF. The CDR3 region has the DNA TGTGCCAGCAGTCCCCGGACTAGCGGGGGGAGCTCCTACAATGAGCAGTTCTTC.

This clonotype appeared a few times. CDR3 nucleotide sequence: TGCGCCAGCAGCACCGAATCGATGGGCCGAGCCCCCTACGAGCAGTACTTC. It translates to CASSTESMGRAPYEQYF. The chain links TRBV5-1 to TRBJ2-7; D remains unclear. This CDR3 comprises 17 residues. The V gene's germline CDR1 is SGHRS and CDR2 YFSETQ. V was cut by 4 bases and J by 2 bases, with 22 bases left in between.

The J gene is TRBJ2-7, the V gene TRBV6-7, with TRBD2 identical over 7 bases. TRBV6-7 is labeled an ORF, and its function is uncertain. Germline trimming cut 4 bases from V and 3 bases from J; bases unmatched to any gene: 3. CDR3 length: 13 residues. CDR3 bases: TGTGCCAGCAGTTGCCTAGCGGTCTACGAGCAGTACGTC. Translation gives CASSCLAVYEQYV.

CDR3 DNA: TGCAGCGTTGATGACACTGGGTATGGCTACACCTTC. The encoded protein is CSVDDTGYGYTF. J is TRBJ1-2 and V is TRBV29-1, with D unresolved. V was pared by 3 bases and J by 5 bases, with 10 bases between. The germline V gene has CDR1 SQVTM and CDR2 ANQGSEA. The CDR3 has 12 residues.

The chain employs TRBV7-9 and TRBJ2-1; no definite D call. Germline CDR1 is SEHNR and CDR2 is FQNEAQ (reference sequence). The CDR3 consists of 14 residues. V was pared by 2 bases and J by 15 bases, with 20 bases between. CDR3 in amino acids: CASSLPRVLRPLFF. The CDR3 DNA follows: TGTGCCAGCAGCTTACCAAGGGTCCTCCGGCCCCTGTTCTTC.

This clonotype was counted between two and nine times. The chain carries TRBV11-2 and TRBJ2-7; D possibly corresponds to TRBD2 (5 bases). Germline-derived CDR1 and CDR2 are SGHAT and FQNNGV. The ends were cut back, 1 base at V and 2 bases at J, with 9 bases in the middle. The CDR3 is 14 amino acids. Here the CDR3 DNA reads TGTGCCAGCAGCTTAGGCGGGCCAACCTACGAGCAGTACTTC. It specifies CASSLGGPTYEQYF.

A few counts support this clonotype. The V call is TRBV12-3 or TRBV12-4, the J call TRBJ2-2, with a weak D call TRBD1 (6 bases). Trimming took off 6 bases at V and 2 bases at J, with 19 bases between the two ends. The CDR3 is made up of 17 amino acids. The CDR3 coding sequence is TGTGCCAGCAGCACTCCCCGGGACAACTCAAACACCGGGGAGCTGTTTTTT. The encoded protein is CASSTPRDNSNTGELFF.

This clonotype has only a few counts. This chain links TRBV7-9 with TRBJ2-5; D unresolved. The ends were cut back, 3 bases at V and 1 base at J, with 9 bases in the middle. This CDR3 is built from 14 residues. Germline values: CDR1 SEHNR, CDR2 FQNEAQ (reference sequence). The CDR3 loop is CASSFDTFQETQYF. The CDR3 DNA reads TGTGCCAGCAGCTTCGACACGTTCCAAGAGACCCAGTACTTC.

The chain is built from TRBV12-3 or TRBV12-4 and TRBJ2-3; D may be TRBD2 (6 bases). V was shortened by 7 bases and J by 1 base, with 18 bases between the two germline ends. The CDR3 covers 16 residues. In DNA, the CDR3 is TGTGCCAGCAACTCCGCCGGAGGGGAGCGCACAGATACGCAGTATTTT. Encoded protein: CASNSAGGERTDTQYF.